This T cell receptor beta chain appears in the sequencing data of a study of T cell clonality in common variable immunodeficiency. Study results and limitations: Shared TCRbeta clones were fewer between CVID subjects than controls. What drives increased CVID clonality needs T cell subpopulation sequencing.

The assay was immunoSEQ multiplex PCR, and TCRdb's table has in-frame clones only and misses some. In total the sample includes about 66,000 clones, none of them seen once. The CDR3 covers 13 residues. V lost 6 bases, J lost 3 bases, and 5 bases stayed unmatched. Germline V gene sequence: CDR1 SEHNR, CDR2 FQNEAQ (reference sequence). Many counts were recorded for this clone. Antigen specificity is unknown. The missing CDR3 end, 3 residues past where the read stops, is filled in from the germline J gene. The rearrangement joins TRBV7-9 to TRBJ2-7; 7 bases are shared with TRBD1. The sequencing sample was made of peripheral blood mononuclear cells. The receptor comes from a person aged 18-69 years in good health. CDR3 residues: CASRTTGNYEQYF. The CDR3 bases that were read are TGTGCCAGCAGAACGACAGGGAACTACGAG.